This T cell receptor (beta chain) was recorded in a study of cytomegalovirus exposure and HLA in healthy donors. Study conclusions and caveats: Later on, an analysis showed TCR association rates differing by HLA locus, with DRB1 the most and HLA-C the fewest. Apart from CMV serostatus, no immune exposure information was available.

The PCR had 60 Vbeta and 13 Jbeta primers. The repertoire was sequenced with immunoSEQ multiplex PCR; TCRdb's copy has only in-frame clones and lacks some. The repertoire holds 190,000 or so clones, with roughly 87% as singletons. V was trimmed by 2 bases and J by 3 bases, leaving 7 bases between them. CDR1 is MDHEN and CDR2 is SYDVKM in the germline V gene. The CDR3 sequence is 14 residues long. In the case of this clone: The antigen remains undetermined.

This clonotype originated in a middle-aged man in good health and CMV-seronegative. V and J are TRBV28 and TRBJ1-4; D is unclear. Sequenced input: PBMCs. The CDR3 region has the DNA TGTGCCAGCAGTTTAATGCCGGCTAATGAAAAACTGTTTTTT. This codes for CASSLMPANEKLFF. Together with reference TRBV28 and TRBJ1-4, the CDR3 gives the full variable domain: DVKVTQSSRYLVKRTGEKVFLECVQDMDHENMFWYRQDPGLGLRLIYFSYDVKMKEKGDIPEGYSVSREKKERFSLILESASTNQTSMYLCASSLMPANEKLFFGSGTQLSVL.